The rows below give T cell receptor beta chains drawn from one sample of a study of blood T cell repertoires in COVID-19. Sequenced by immunoSEQ multiplex PCR; TCRdb stores in-frame clones only, minus some. The sample records a few hundred thousand clones, 83% being singletons. Sequencing was done on a sample of peripheral blood. These receptors came from a woman aged 45-59 years with acute or convalescent COVID-19. CDR3s include the opening cysteine and the closing phenylalanine or tryptophan. A D gene is named only where the DNA matches it firmly. The size of a clone is reported for some rows only, either as once, few or many, or as a class for expanded clones.

v_gene	abundance	j_gene	d_gene	CDR3aa	CDR3nt
TRBV3-1/TRBV3-2	.	TRBJ1-4	TRBD1	CASSPFGQAGEKLFF	TGTGCCAGCAGCCCTTTTGGACAGGCGGGCGAAAAACTGTTTTTT
TRBV12-3/TRBV12-4	.	TRBJ1-1	.	CASRDSTEAFF	TGTGCCAGCAGGGACAGCACTGAAGCTTTCTTT
TRBV6-5	.	TRBJ2-7	TRBD1	CASSLGTGGEQYF	TGTGCCAGCAGTTTGGGGACAGGAGGAGAGCAGTACTTC
TRBV7-8	.	TRBJ2-2	.	CASSLAGPSGGTGELFF	TGTGCCAGCAGCTTAGCTGGCCCCAGCGGTGGCACCGGGGAGCTGTTTTTT
TRBV4-1	.	TRBJ1-3	.	CASSQPRVWGGSGNTIYF	TGCGCCAGCAGCCAGCCCAGGGTTTGGGGGGGCAGTGGAAACACCATATATTTT
TRBV7-2	.	TRBJ2-6	.	CASSLGGGTSGANVLTF	TGTGCCAGCAGCTTAGGGGGGGGCACCTCTGGGGCCAACGTCCTGACTTTC
TRBV28	.	TRBJ1-1	.	CASSLLTTGQNTEAFF	TGTGCCAGCAGTTTACTCACTACTGGACAGAACACTGAAGCTTTCTTT
TRBV28	few	TRBJ1-6	.	CASGAGGPSVSPLHF	TGTGCCAGCGGGGCGGGGGGCCCGAGCGTTTCACCCCTCCACTTT
TRBV9	once	TRBJ2-5	.	CASSVGAGVGETQYF	TGTGCCAGCAGCGTAGGGGCCGGGGTTGGAGAGACCCAGTACTTC
TRBV19	many	TRBJ2-7	.	CASSWRAESSYEQYF	TGTGCCAGTAGTTGGAGGGCCGAGAGCTCCTACGAGCAGTACTTC
TRBV5-6	.	TRBJ1-4	.	CASSPSGDFSEKLFF	TGTGCCAGCAGTCCGTCCGGGGATTTTTCTGAAAAACTGTTTTTT
TRBV7-8	.	TRBJ1-5	TRBD1	CASSPPTGEGNQPQHF	TGTGCCAGCAGCCCTCCAACAGGGGAGGGCAATCAGCCCCAGCATTTT
TRBV28	.	TRBJ1-5	.	CATHLRSQPQHF	TGTGCCACCCACCTGAGGTCTCAGCCCCAGCATTTT
TRBV9	.	TRBJ2-3	.	CASSADFSAGSTDTQYF	TGTGCCAGCAGCGCCGACTTTTCTGCGGGGAGCACAGATACGCAGTATTTT
TRBV3-1/TRBV3-2	.	TRBJ1-6	TRBD1	CASSPGQGGSPLHF	TGTGCCAGCAGCCCCGGACAGGGTGGTTCACCCCTCCACTTT
TRBV5-4	few	TRBJ2-1	TRBD1	CASSLEGQNYNEQFF	TGTGCCAGCAGCTTGGAGGGACAGAATTACAATGAGCAGTTCTTC